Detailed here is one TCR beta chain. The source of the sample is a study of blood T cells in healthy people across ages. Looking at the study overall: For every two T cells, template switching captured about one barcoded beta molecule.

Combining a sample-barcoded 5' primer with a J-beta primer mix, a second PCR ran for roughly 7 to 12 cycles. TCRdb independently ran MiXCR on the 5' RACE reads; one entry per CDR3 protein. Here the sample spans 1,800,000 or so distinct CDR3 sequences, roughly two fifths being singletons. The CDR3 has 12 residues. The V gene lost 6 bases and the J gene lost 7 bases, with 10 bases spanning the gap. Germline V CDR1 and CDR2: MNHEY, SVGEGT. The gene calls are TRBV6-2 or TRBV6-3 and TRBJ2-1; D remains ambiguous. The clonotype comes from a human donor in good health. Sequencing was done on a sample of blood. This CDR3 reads CASSDLVNEQFF. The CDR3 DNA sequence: TGTGCCAGCAGCGACCTAGTAAATGAGCAGTTCTTC.